Listed below are T cell receptor beta chains from one sample, sequenced in a study of regulatory T cells in long-lasting Graves disease. MiXCR was run by TCRdb on the multiplex PCR reads, yielding one entry per CDR3 protein. This table has roughly 420,000 distinct CDR3 sequences, 14% appearing once. These data were also reused for a study on T cells in Graves' hyperthyroidism and ophthalmopathy.

This specimen was peripheral blood mononuclear cells (PBMCs), taken at new diagnosis, from a patient treated with antithyroid drugs. The source of these receptors is a woman between 45 and 65 years old with Graves disease. CDR3s include the opening cysteine and the closing phenylalanine or tryptophan. D genes are given only for firm matches. The size of a clone is reported for some rows only, either as once, few or many, or as a class for expanded clones.

>-|TRBJ2-4|-|TRBV19
CASSTNSNRAKNIQYF
TGTGCCAGTAGTACCAACAGTAATCGGGCCAAAAACATTCAGTACTTC
>-|TRBJ1-3|-|TRBV20-1
CSARDGRTSGDTIYF
TGCAGTGCTAGAGATGGCAGGACCTCTGGAGACACCATATATTTT
>-|TRBJ2-2|many|TRBV28
CASTVGVTGELFF
TGTGCCAGCACGGTGGGTGTTACCGGGGAGCTGTTTTTT
>-|TRBJ1-5|many|TRBV5-5
CASSAGAVADSNQPQHF
TGTGCCAGCAGCGCTGGAGCCGTGGCGGATAGCAATCAGCCCCAGCATTTT
>-|TRBJ2-1|few|TRBV27
CASSLREDERFF
TGTGCCAGCAGTTTAAGGGAGGATGAGCGGTTCTTC
>TRBD2|TRBJ2-3|-|TRBV6-5
CASSLAGINTDTQYF
TGTGCCAGCAGTTTAGCGGGGATAAACACAGATACGCAGTATTTT
>-|TRBJ1-1|many|TRBV6-1
CASTLRRRSEAFF
TGTGCCAGCACCCTCCGTCGGAGGTCTGAAGCTTTCTTT
>-|TRBJ2-5|-|TRBV5-4
CASSNGRRREETQYF
TGTGCCAGCAGCAACGGACGGCGTCGGGAAGAGACCCAGTACTTC
>-|TRBJ2-5|many|TRBV12-3/TRBV12-4
CASSPSWAEQETQYF
TGTGCCAGCAGCCCATCGTGGGCAGAACAAGAGACCCAGTACTTC
>-|TRBJ2-1|many|TRBV5-1
CASSFKRVYNEQFF
TGCGCCAGCAGCTTTAAGCGGGTCTACAATGAGCAGTTCTTC
>TRBD2|TRBJ2-1|many|TRBV11-2
CASSLRLAEYNEQFF
TGTGCCAGCAGCTTACGTCTAGCGGAGTACAATGAGCAGTTCTTC
>TRBD2|TRBJ2-7|-|TRBV5-5
CASSLTRGGGSSYEQYF
TGTGCCAGCAGCTTGACAAGGGGTGGCGGGAGTTCCTACGAGCAGTACTTC
>-|TRBJ1-1|many|TRBV12-3/TRBV12-4
CASSSVAGLDTEAFF
TGTGCCAGCAGTTCCGTGGCCGGGTTAGACACTGAAGCTTTCTTT